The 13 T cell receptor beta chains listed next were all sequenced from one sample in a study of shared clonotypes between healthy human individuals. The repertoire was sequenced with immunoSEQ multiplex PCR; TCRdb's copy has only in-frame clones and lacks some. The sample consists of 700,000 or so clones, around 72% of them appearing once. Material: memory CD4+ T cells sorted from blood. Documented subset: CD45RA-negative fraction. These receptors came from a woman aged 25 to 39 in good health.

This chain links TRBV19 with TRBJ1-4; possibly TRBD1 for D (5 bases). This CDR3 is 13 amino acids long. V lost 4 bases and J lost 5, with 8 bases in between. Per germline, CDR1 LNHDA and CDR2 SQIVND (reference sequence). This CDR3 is CASSRGLNEKLFF. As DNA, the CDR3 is TGTGCCAGTAGTAGGGGCCTGAATGAAAAACTGTTTTTT.

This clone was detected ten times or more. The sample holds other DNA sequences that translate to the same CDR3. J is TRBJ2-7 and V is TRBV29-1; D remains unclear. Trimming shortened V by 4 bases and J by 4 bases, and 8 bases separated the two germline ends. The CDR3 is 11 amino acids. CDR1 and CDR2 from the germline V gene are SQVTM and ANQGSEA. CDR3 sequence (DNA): TGCAGCGTTGGCTGGGATTACGAGCAGTACTTC. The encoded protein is CSVGWDYEQYF.

CDR3 DNA: TGTGCCTGGGGGGTCGCGGGACTGGAAGAGACCCAGTACTTC. This sequence encodes CAWGVAGLEETQYF. This chain uses TRBV30 with TRBJ2-5; D is perhaps TRBD2 (6 bases). The CDR3 has 14 amino acids. Germline loops: CDR1 GTSNPN, CDR2 SVGIG (reference sequence). V lost 5 bases to trimming and J lost 3 bases, with 16 bases between them.

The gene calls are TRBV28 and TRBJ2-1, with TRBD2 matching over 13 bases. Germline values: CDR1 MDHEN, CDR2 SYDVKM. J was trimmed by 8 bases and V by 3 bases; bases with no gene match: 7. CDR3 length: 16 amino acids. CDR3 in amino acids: CASSLWTSGSIHEQFF. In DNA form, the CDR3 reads TGTGCCAGCAGTTTGTGGACTAGCGGGAGTATCCATGAGCAGTTCTTC.

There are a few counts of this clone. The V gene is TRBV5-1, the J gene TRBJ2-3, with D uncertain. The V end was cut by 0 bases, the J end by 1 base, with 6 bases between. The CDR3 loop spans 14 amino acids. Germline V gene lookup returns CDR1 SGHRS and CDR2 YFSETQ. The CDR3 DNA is TGCGCCAGCAGCTTGGATCAGGGCACAGATACGCAGTATTTT. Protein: CASSLDQGTDTQYF.

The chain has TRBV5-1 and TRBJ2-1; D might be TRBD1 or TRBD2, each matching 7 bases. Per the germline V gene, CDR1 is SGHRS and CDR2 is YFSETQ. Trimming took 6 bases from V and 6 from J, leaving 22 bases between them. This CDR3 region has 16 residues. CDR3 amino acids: CASTRLGQGGTNEQFF. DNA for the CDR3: TGCGCCAGCACACGCCTGGGGCAGGGGGGGACCAATGAGCAGTTCTTC.

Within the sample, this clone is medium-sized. Here the CDR3 DNA reads TGTGCCAGCAGTGCCCAGGACAGTACCACAGATACGCAGTATTTT. Translating gives CASSAQDSTTDTQYF. This chain joins TRBV25-1 and TRBJ2-3; a possible D gene is TRBD1 (6 bases). CDR1 MGHDK and CDR2 SYGVNS come from the germline V gene. The V end lost 4 bases, the J end lost 2 bases, and 13 bases lay between the germline ends. CDR3 length: 15 residues.

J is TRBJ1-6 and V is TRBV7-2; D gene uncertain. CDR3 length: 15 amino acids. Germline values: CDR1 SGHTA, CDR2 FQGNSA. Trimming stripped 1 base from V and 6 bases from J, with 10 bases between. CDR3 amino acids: CASSLGLGLNSPLHF. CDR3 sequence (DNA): TGTGCCAGCAGCTTAGGTCTAGGCCTTAATTCACCCCTCCACTTT.

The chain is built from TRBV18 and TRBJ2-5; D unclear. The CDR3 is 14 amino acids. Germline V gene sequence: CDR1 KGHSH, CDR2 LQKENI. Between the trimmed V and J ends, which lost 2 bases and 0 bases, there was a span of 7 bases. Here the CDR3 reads CASSPGMYQETQYF. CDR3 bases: TGTGCCAGCTCACCAGGGATGTACCAAGAGACCCAGTACTTC.

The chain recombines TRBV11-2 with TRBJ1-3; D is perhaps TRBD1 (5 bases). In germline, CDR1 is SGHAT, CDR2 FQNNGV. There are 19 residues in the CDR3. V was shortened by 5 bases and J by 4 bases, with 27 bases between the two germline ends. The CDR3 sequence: CASSLPIPGGSPGGNTIYF. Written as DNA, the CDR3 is TGTGCCAGCAGCCTACCAATTCCCGGGGGTTCCCCGGGAGGAAACACCATATATTTT.

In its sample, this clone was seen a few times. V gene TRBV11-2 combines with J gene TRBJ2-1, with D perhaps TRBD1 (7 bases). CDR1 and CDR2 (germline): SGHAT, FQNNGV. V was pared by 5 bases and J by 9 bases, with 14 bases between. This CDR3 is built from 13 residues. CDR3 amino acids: CASSNGGGGEQFF. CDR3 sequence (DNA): TGTGCCAGCAGCAACGGAGGGGGCGGTGAGCAGTTCTTC.

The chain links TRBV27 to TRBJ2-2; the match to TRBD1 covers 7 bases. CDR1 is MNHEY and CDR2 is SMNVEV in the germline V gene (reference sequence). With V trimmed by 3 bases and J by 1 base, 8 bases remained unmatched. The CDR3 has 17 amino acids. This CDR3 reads CASSFGIRQGNTGELFF. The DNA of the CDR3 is TGTGCCAGCAGTTTCGGAATCCGACAGGGGAACACCGGGGAGCTGTTTTTT.

CDR3 nucleotides: TGCGCCAGCAGTCACCGTAACATCACTGAAGCTTTCTTT. This gives the protein CASSHRNITEAFF. The V and J genes are TRBV23-1 and TRBJ1-1; D uncertain. TRBV23-1 is an open reading frame whose function is uncertain. CDR3 length equals 13 residues. V lost 3 bases and J 4 bases, leaving 9 bases between the germline ends.